The T cell receptor beta chain under discussion was sequenced for a study of T cells in women clearing cervical HPV infection. Study background: Cases' blood sampling followed lesion detection by median around 23 weeks (90 to 200).

Clones were read by immunoSEQ multiplex PCR, and TCRdb kept only the in-frame ones, dropping some. Its listing shows tens of thousands of clones. General study findings and limits: Combining TCR richness with V gene abundances gave roughly 0.84 AUC.

This CDR3 is built from 13 residues. Germline loops: CDR1 SQVTM, CDR2 ANQGSEA. V gave up 6 bases and J gave up 6 bases; unmatched junction bases: 9. For this clone: Its antigen is not known. The read stops 3 residues short of the end of the CDR3; the missing end is completed from the germline J gene.

V is TRBV29-1 and J is TRBJ2-7, with 9 nucleotides matching TRBD2. Sequencing was carried out using blood buffy coat. The source of this sequence is a woman between 18 and 70 years old with a cervical HPV16 infection that either progressed to CIN3+ or cleared (not recorded which). Incomplete CDR3 DNA: TGCAGCGTCCAAGGATTGACTAGCGGCGAG. The encoded protein is CSVQGLTSGE. The full-length CDR3 reads as CSVQGLTSGEQYF.